This entry lists 9 T cell receptor beta chains sequenced from one sample in a study of blood T cell repertoires in COVID-19. The protocol was immunoSEQ multiplex PCR, while the TCRdb copy is restricted to in-frame clones and leaves out a portion. The table has some 200,000 clones, around 83% seen once. Sequencing was done on a sample of peripheral blood. These receptors were taken from a woman aged 55 to 70 with acute or convalescent COVID-19.

V is TRBV5-1 and J is TRBJ1-1, with a weak D call TRBD1 (6 bases). The CDR3 loop spans 14 amino acids. CDR1 and CDR2 (germline): SGHRS, YFSETQ. The ends were cut back, 2 bases at V and 3 bases at J, with 11 bases in the middle. CDR3 coding DNA: TGCGCCAGCAGCTTCGGGGGGCGCGACACTGAAGCTTTCTTT. This gives the protein CASSFGGRDTEAFF.

The chain employs TRBV18 and TRBJ1-1; 9 bases fit TRBD1. Per the germline V gene, CDR1 is KGHSH and CDR2 is LQKENI. V shed 8 bases and J 3 bases; nucleotides not matched to a gene: 4. The CDR3 is 13 residues long. In DNA form, the CDR3 reads TGTGCCAGCACGTGGACAGGGGACACTGAAGCTTTCTTT. Translated: CASTWTGDTEAFF.

This sequence joins TRBV30 and TRBJ2-7; TRBD2 might be the D (6 bases). The V end lost 0 bases, the J end lost 4 bases, and 13 bases lay between the germline ends. This CDR3 has 14 amino acids. Germline lookup yields CDR1 GTSNPN and CDR2 SVGIG (reference sequence). The CDR3 DNA is TGTGCCTGGAGTGTCGGGGGATCCCTTTACGAGCAGTACTTC. It translates to CAWSVGGSLYEQYF.

The chain recombines TRBV19 with TRBJ2-3; TRBD2 agrees at 9 bases. Unmatched junction bases numbered 13, after V lost 4 bases and J lost 5 bases. The length of the CDR3 is 17 residues. Germline loops: CDR1 LNHDA, CDR2 SQIVND (reference sequence). CDR3 residues: CASSRIRAGGAIDTQYF. As DNA, the CDR3 is TGTGCCAGTAGTAGGATCAGAGCGGGAGGTGCAATAGATACGCAGTATTTT.

In nucleotides, the CDR3 is TGTGCCAGCAGCCCAGGAGCGGGCAATGAGCAGTTCTTC. Amino acid sequence: CASSPGAGNEQFF. The chain employs TRBV7-3 and TRBJ2-1; perhaps TRBD2 as D (6 bases). The CDR3 has 13 amino acids. V lost 5 bases, J lost 6 bases, and 11 bases lay in between. Germline CDR1 is SGHTA and CDR2 is FQGTGA.

This chain connects TRBV2 to TRBJ2-7; 10 nucleotides align to TRBD2. The CDR3 is 15 amino acids. V was pared by 9 bases and J by 3 bases, with 11 bases of the junction left unmatched. Germline V lookup: CDR1 SNHLY, CDR2 FYNNEI. CDR3 sequence: CASHLGTSVNYEQYV. DNA of the CDR3: TGTGCCAGTCATCTTGGGACTAGCGTGAACTACGAGCAGTACGTC.

This clone was observed once. The chain uses TRBV3-1 (or the pseudogene TRBV3-2) and TRBJ1-2; TRBD1 aligns across 8 bases. Per germline, CDR1 LGHDT and CDR2 YNNKEL (reference sequence). The CDR3 sequence is 14 residues long. V dropped 4 bases and J dropped 8; count of bases not matched to a gene: 9. CDR3 protein: CASSPGQAARGYTF. The CDR3 DNA reads as TGTGCCAGCAGCCCGGGACAGGCGGCAAGAGGCTACACCTTC.

V and J are TRBV28 and TRBJ1-2; TRBD1 might be the D (6 bases). The germline V gene encodes CDR1 MDHEN and CDR2 SYDVKM. This CDR3 region has 15 residues. V was cut by 5 bases and J by 2 bases, with 15 bases left in between. CDR3 nucleotides: TGTGCCAGCAGTCGCGGGGGGGCCGGAAACTATGGCTACACCTTC. It encodes CASSRGGAGNYGYTF.

This clone was recorded only once. The chain has TRBV5-1 and TRBJ1-3, with D hard to call. V dropped 0 bases and J dropped 0 bases, with 7 bases sitting between them. This CDR3 has 15 amino acids. Germline lookup yields CDR1 SGHRS and CDR2 YFSETQ. The CDR3 region has the DNA TGCGCCAGCAGCTTGGAACCGGTCTCTGGAAACACCATATATTTT. Translated, it gives CASSLEPVSGNTIYF.